This passage covers 29 T cell receptor beta chains from one sample sequenced in a study of blood T cell repertoires in COVID-19 (dated by TCRdb to about 2020). Library generation was performed with the immunoSEQ multiplex PCR assay. The source is immuneACCESS, and TCRdb retained only in-frame sequences with V and J called. Part of the clones is not carried over; for the studies checked, unresolved V genes explain less than half of this, and the remainder is unexplained. The sample yields fewer than 300,000 clones; 82% were counted once. Jointly, the top ten make up under 3.5% of the sample. Sample: peripheral blood. These receptors were taken from a young woman with acute or convalescent COVID-19.

The gene calls are TRBV27 and TRBJ2-1; TRBD2 matches at 7 bases. The CDR3 runs 13 residues. Trimming took 0 bases from V and 10 from J; bases not matched to a gene: 3. Germline values: CDR1 MNHEY, CDR2 SMNVEV (reference sequence). CDR3 region: CASSLSGLREQFF. CDR3 DNA sequence: TGTGCCAGCAGTTTATCGGGACTACGCGAGCAGTTCTTC.

The chain has TRBV28 and TRBJ1-1; no reliable D call. The V end lost 2 bases, the J end lost 7 bases, and 5 bases lay between the germline ends. There are 11 residues in the CDR3. The V gene's germline CDR1 is MDHEN and CDR2 SYDVKM. This CDR3 reads CASSLQVEAFF. CDR3 nucleotides: TGTGCCAGCAGTTTACAGGTTGAAGCTTTCTTT.

The rearrangement joins TRBV12-3 or TRBV12-4 to TRBJ1-2; D unclear. This CDR3 has 13 amino acids. Trimming removed 1 base from V and 4 bases from J, with 7 bases in between. This chain's CDR3 is CASSLEQTYGYTF. The CDR3 bases are TGTGCCAGCAGTTTAGAACAGACCTATGGCTACACCTTC.

The sample holds one count of this clone. This sequence joins TRBV7-9 and TRBJ2-3; possible D gene TRBD2, 6 bases. With 8 bases removed from V and 3 bases from J, the gap between germline ends came to 15 bases. The CDR3 consists of 14 residues. The germline V gene has CDR1 SEHNR and CDR2 FQNEAQ (reference sequence). CDR3 in DNA: TGTGCCAGCCGGGTAGCGGAGGGGACAGATACGCAGTATTTT. This translates into CASRVAEGTDTQYF.

CDR3 coding DNA: TGTGCCAGCAGAAACCTAGGGAACACTGAAGCTTTCTTT. Protein sequence: CASRNLGNTEAFF. The J gene is TRBJ1-1, the V gene TRBV28, with D unresolved. CDR1 is MDHEN, CDR2 SYDVKM, per germline. The CDR3 runs to 13 residues. V was shortened by 6 bases and J by 1 base, with 9 bases between the two germline ends.

J is TRBJ2-7 and V is TRBV30; 12 bases agree with TRBD2. The CDR3 extends over 15 amino acids. Germline-derived CDR1 and CDR2 are GTSNPN and SVGIG (reference sequence). After removal of 4 bases from V and 6 bases from J, the junction contained 10 bases not matched to a gene. As DNA, the CDR3 is TGTGCCTGGATTCTAGCGGGAGGGACCCCCCTCGAGCAGTACTTC. Translating gives CAWILAGGTPLEQYF.

The table lists this clone with a few counts. This CDR3 reads CASSLVGGRVRETQYF. The CDR3 DNA reads TGTGCCAGCAGCTTAGTTGGCGGGAGGGTAAGAGAGACCCAGTACTTC. The V and J genes are TRBV7-2 and TRBJ2-5; 9 bases match TRBD2. Looked up from germline, CDR1 is SGHTA and CDR2 is FQGNSA. The CDR3 runs to 16 residues. Unmatched junction bases numbered 7, after V lost 1 base and J lost 4 bases.

V gene TRBV15 combines with J gene TRBJ1-2; weak D call: TRBD1 (6 bases). Deletions cut 4 bases from V and 8 bases from J, with 14 bases between. The CDR3 is 13 residues long. The V gene's germline CDR1 is LNHNV and CDR2 YYDKDF (reference sequence). CDR3 loop: CATSIQGTSGYTF. DNA of the CDR3: TGTGCCACCAGCATCCAGGGGACGTCAGGCTACACCTTC. Full variable domain (rest looked up from reference TRBV15 and TRBJ1-2): DAMVIQNPRYQVTQFGKPVTLSCSQTLNHNVMYWYQQKSSQAPKLLFHYYDKDFNNEADTPDNFQSRRPNTSFCFLDIRSPGLGDTAMYLCATSIQGTSGYTFGSGTRLTVV.

This clone was seen a single time. The chain joins TRBV7-6 to TRBJ2-2, with 8 bases lining up with TRBD2. J was trimmed by 5 bases and V by 5 bases; bases with no gene match: 10. The V gene's germline CDR1 is SGHVS and CDR2 FNYEAQ. The CDR3 is 16 residues long. The CDR3 reads CASSPIWSGGTGELFF. The CDR3 DNA follows: TGTGCCAGCAGCCCCATCTGGAGCGGGGGTACCGGGGAGCTGTTTTTT.

The chain joins TRBV5-4 to TRBJ1-2; 9 bases align to TRBD1. The CDR3 spans 15 residues. CDR1 is SGHNT and CDR2 is YYREEE in the germline V gene (reference sequence). Unmatched junction bases numbered 6, after V lost 4 bases and J lost 2 bases. This CDR3 is CASSTRTGENYGYTF. The CDR3 nucleotides read TGTGCCAGCAGCACTCGGACAGGGGAAAACTATGGCTACACCTTC.

This clone was counted a few times. V usage is TRBV15 and J usage is TRBJ1-1; TRBD1 aligns across 9 bases. J lost 4 bases, V lost 1 base, and 4 bases had no gene match. Germline V lookup: CDR1 LNHNV, CDR2 YYDKDF (reference sequence). The CDR3 loop spans 15 amino acids. The CDR3 coding sequence is TGTGCCACCAGCAGAGGGTTGGGACAGGGCACTGAAGCTTTCTTT. This encodes CATSRGLGQGTEAFF.

This chain links TRBV7-2 with TRBJ2-1; a possible D gene is TRBD2 (5 bases). Trimming stripped 2 bases from V and 5 bases from J, with 10 bases between. The germline V gene encodes CDR1 SGHTA and CDR2 FQGNSA. The CDR3 extends over 14 amino acids. CDR3 sequence reads: CASSLTLANNEQFF. In DNA form, the CDR3 reads TGTGCCAGCAGCTTAACCCTAGCCAACAATGAGCAGTTCTTC.

The V and J genes are TRBV28 and TRBJ1-3, with D perhaps TRBD1 (5 bases). CDR1 and CDR2 (germline): MDHEN, SYDVKM. V was shortened by 1 base and J by 3 bases, with 19 bases between the two germline ends. This CDR3 has 18 amino acids. The chain's CDR3 is CASSLFSSQGGLGNTIYF. The CDR3 DNA is TGTGCCAGCAGTTTATTTTCATCCCAGGGTGGGCTTGGAAACACCATATATTTT.

The chain employs TRBV3-1 (or the pseudogene TRBV3-2) and TRBJ2-7; 12 positions match TRBD2. Per the germline V gene, CDR1 is LGHDT and CDR2 is YNNKEL (reference sequence). This CDR3 has 16 residues. Trimming at V came to 3 bases and at J to 3 bases, leaving 6 bases not matched to a gene. CDR3 sequence: CASSHELAGGVYEQYF. DNA of the CDR3: TGTGCCAGCAGCCATGAACTAGCGGGAGGTGTCTACGAGCAGTACTTC.

The chain is built from TRBV25-1 and TRBJ2-3, with TRBD2 matching 12 bases. This CDR3 region has 13 residues. J lost 3 bases, V lost 8 bases, and 0 bases had no gene match. The germline gives CDR1 MGHDK, CDR2 SYGVNS. The CDR3 here is CASGLAGTDTQYF. Here the CDR3 DNA reads TGTGCCAGCGGACTAGCGGGGACAGATACGCAGTATTTT. The full variable domain, in which reference TRBV25-1 and TRBJ2-3 provide the parts outside the CDR3, is EADIYQTPRYLVIGTGKKITLECSQTMGHDKMYWYQQDPGMELHLIHYSYGVNSTEKGDLSSESTVSRIRTEHFPLTLESARPSHTSQYLCASGLAGTDTQYFGPGTRLTVL.

V and J are TRBV19 and TRBJ1-2; TRBD1 aligns across 9 bases. In germline, CDR1 is LNHDA, CDR2 SQIVND (reference sequence). V lost 3 bases to trimming and J lost 2 bases; unmatched junction nucleotides: 4. The CDR3 loop spans 15 amino acids. In DNA, the CDR3 is TGTGCCAGTAGTATCATGGGACAGGGAAACTATGGCTACACCTTC. Protein sequence: CASSIMGQGNYGYTF. The variable domain in full, with the rest retrieved from reference TRBV19 and TRBJ1-2, is DGGITQSPKYLFRKEGQNVTLSCEQNLNHDAMYWYRQDPGQGLRLIYYSQIVNDFQKGDIAEGYSVSREKKESFPLTVTSAQKNPTAFYLCASSIMGQGNYGYTFGSGTRLTVV.

This rearrangement joins TRBV19 to TRBJ2-2; 9 nucleotides line up with TRBD2. V shed 5 bases and J 7 bases; nucleotides not matched to a gene: 17. This CDR3 is 18 amino acids long. Germline CDR1 LNHDA, CDR2 SQIVND (reference sequence). The CDR3, as DNA: TGTGCCAGTAGTCCTTCCCCCGGTAGCGGGAGCTTTGGCGGGGAGCTGTTTTTT. Residues: CASSPSPGSGSFGGELFF.

This rearrangement joins TRBV4-3 to TRBJ2-7, with D perhaps TRBD2 (7 bases). CDR1 is LGHNA, CDR2 YSLEER, per germline. V gave up 3 bases and J gave up 2 bases, with 20 bases separating them. This CDR3 has 17 amino acids. CDR3 coding DNA: TGCGCCAGCAGCCAGATTCCAGGGGCTAGCGGCACCTACGAGCAGTACTTC. It yields the protein CASSQIPGASGTYEQYF.

The V call is TRBV6-2 or TRBV6-3, the J call TRBJ2-5; no clear D gene. In germline, CDR1 is MNHEY, CDR2 SVGEGT. V was trimmed by 2 bases and J by 7 bases, leaving 14 bases between them. The CDR3 spans 14 residues. The CDR3 reads CASSYELRFGTQYF. In DNA form, the CDR3 reads TGTGCCAGCAGTTACGAGCTACGCTTTGGGACCCAGTACTTC.

This chain uses TRBV5-1 with TRBJ2-7; the match to TRBD1 covers 11 bases. The CDR3 covers 13 residues. Unmatched junction bases numbered 3, after V lost 4 bases and J lost 6 bases. Germline loops: CDR1 SGHRS, CDR2 YFSETQ. The CDR3 DNA is TGCGCCAGCAGCAGGGGACAGGGGGGCGAGCAGTACTTC. Its protein is CASSRGQGGEQYF.

The chain uses TRBV7-9 and TRBJ1-4; 7 bases match TRBD1. Germline lookup yields CDR1 SEHNR and CDR2 FQNEAQ (reference sequence). V lost 5 bases, J lost 5 bases, and 11 bases stayed unmatched. CDR3 length: 16 amino acids. CDR3 in DNA: TGTGCCAGCAGCGCACTTCGACAGGGCTTGAATGAAAAACTGTTTTTT. Protein sequence: CASSALRQGLNEKLFF.

V gene TRBV25-1 combines with J gene TRBJ1-2; 9 nucleotides line up with TRBD1. The CDR3 is 15 amino acids. Germline lookup yields CDR1 MGHDK and CDR2 SYGVNS. After removal of 2 bases from V and 2 bases from J, the junction contained 3 bases not matched to a gene. The CDR3 DNA sequence: TGTGCCAGCAGTGAAGTCGGGACAGGGAACTATGGCTACACCTTC. Protein: CASSEVGTGNYGYTF.

J is TRBJ1-3 and V is TRBV27; TRBD1 aligns across 9 bases. This CDR3 comprises 15 residues. Per the germline V gene, CDR1 is MNHEY and CDR2 is SMNVEV (reference sequence). V gave up 11 bases and J gave up 1 base; unmatched junction bases: 9. The CDR3 region is CAGGPGQGSGNTIYF. DNA of the CDR3: TGTGCCGGGGGCCCGGGACAGGGTTCTGGAAACACCATATATTTT.

The genes are TRBV5-8 and TRBJ1-5, with D hard to call. This CDR3 spans 14 amino acids. Germline loops: CDR1 SGHTS, CDR2 YDEGEE. V lost 2 bases to trimming and J lost 2 bases, with 8 bases between them. The CDR3 DNA is TGTGCCAGCAGCTTTGTGGGAGGCAATCAGCCCCAGCATTTT. Its protein product is CASSFVGGNQPQHF.

The chain is built from TRBV18 and TRBJ2-3; D gene uncertain. Between the trimmed V and J ends, which lost 6 bases and 6 bases, there was a span of 13 bases. Germline values: CDR1 KGHSH, CDR2 LQKENI. The CDR3 sequence is 13 residues long. The CDR3: CASSRYGVDTQYF. For the CDR3, the DNA is TGTGCCAGCTCTCGCTACGGAGTCGATACGCAGTATTTT.

The chain carries TRBV9 and TRBJ2-7, with 7 bases that match TRBD2. This CDR3 is built from 18 residues. V lost 4 bases, J lost 0 bases, and 16 bases stayed unmatched. From germline, CDR1 is SGDLS and CDR2 YYNGEE. CDR3 DNA: TGTGCCAGCAGCCCATGGGGCGGCGAGCGCGGGAGCTCCTACGAGCAGTACTTC. Its translation: CASSPWGGERGSSYEQYF.

The V and J genes are TRBV10-3 and TRBJ1-4; D uncertain. The CDR3 consists of 13 residues. From germline, CDR1 is ENHRY and CDR2 SYGVKD. Trimming shortened V by 2 bases and J by 8 bases, and 9 bases separated the two germline ends. CDR3 amino acids: CAISERGGEKLFF. The DNA for the CDR3 is TGTGCCATCAGTGAGCGGGGAGGAGAAAAACTGTTTTTT.

This clone was detected a few times. This chain connects TRBV7-3 to TRBJ2-1; 13 bases line up with TRBD2. Germline lookup yields CDR1 SGHTA and CDR2 FQGTGA. Trimming took 5 bases from V and 5 from J; bases not matched to a gene: 3. The CDR3 loop spans 15 amino acids. CDR3 coding DNA: TGTGCCAGCAGCCGGACTAGCGGGGGAGACAATGAGCAGTTCTTC. Amino acid sequence: CASSRTSGGDNEQFF.

J is TRBJ1-6 and V is TRBV27; perhaps TRBD1 as D (6 bases). The germline V gene has CDR1 MNHEY and CDR2 SMNVEV (reference sequence). Trimming cost V 5 bases and J 8 bases, with 19 bases left between them. The CDR3 is 16 residues long. CDR3 region: CASSPEGGTGYSPLHF. The CDR3 nucleotides read TGTGCCAGCAGTCCCGAGGGGGGGACGGGGTATTCACCCCTCCACTTT.